Below, 31 T cell receptor beta chains from the same sample are listed, as sequenced in a study of CD8+ T cells in alopecia areata. RNA extraction was followed by reverse transcription into cDNA, which acted as the sequencing template. TCRdb's copy holds only in-frame clones and misses some; the assay was immunoSEQ multiplex PCR. The sample has about 150,000 clones; more than 75% are singletons. The sample here was CD8+ T cells sorted from blood, taken at week 0. These receptor sequences come from a human donor with alopecia areata.

The rearrangement links TRBV12-5 to TRBJ2-1; no clear D gene. The CDR3 extends over 11 amino acids. Germline V CDR1 and CDR2: LGHNT, FRNRAP. V lost 3 bases and J 9 bases, leaving 6 bases between the germline ends. This chain's CDR3 is CASGFSSEQFF. DNA for the CDR3: TGTGCTAGTGGTTTTAGTAGTGAGCAGTTCTTC.

V gene TRBV5-5 combines with J gene TRBJ2-1, with unresolved D. Germline CDR1 and CDR2: SGHKS and YYEKEE (reference sequence). V was trimmed by 0 bases and J by 2 bases, leaving 3 bases between them. The CDR3 is 13 residues long. The CDR3 spells CASSLEPYNEQFF. The CDR3 coding sequence is TGTGCCAGCAGCTTGGAGCCCTACAATGAGCAGTTCTTC. Full variable domain (outside the CDR3, taken from reference TRBV5-5 and TRBJ2-1): DAGVTQSPTHLIKTRGQQVTLRCSPISGHKSVSWYQQVLGQGPQFIFQYYEKEERGRGNFPDRFSARQFPNYSSELNVNALLLGDSALYLCASSLEPYNEQFFGPGTRLTVL.

The chain uses TRBV6-5 and TRBJ2-7, with 9 bases matching TRBD1. Trimming removed 0 bases from V and 4 bases from J; junction bases left unmatched: 4. This CDR3 is 15 amino acids long. The germline V gene encodes CDR1 MNHEY and CDR2 SVGAGI. CDR3 sequence reads: CASSYSWTGAYEQYF. Written as DNA, the CDR3 is TGTGCCAGCAGTTACTCGTGGACAGGGGCATACGAGCAGTACTTC.

This clone appeared once. The CDR3 region has the DNA TGCGCCAGCAGCTTCAGCGCAATGAACACAGATACGCAGTATTTT. Encoded protein: CASSFSAMNTDTQYF. The chain links TRBV5-1 to TRBJ2-3, with no clear D. This CDR3 contains 15 residues. Germline-derived CDR1 and CDR2 are SGHRS and YFSETQ. Trimming took off 2 bases at V and 2 bases at J, with 12 bases between the two ends.

V is TRBV5-6 and J is TRBJ2-7; TRBD2 matches 14 bases. The germline V gene encodes CDR1 SGHDT and CDR2 YYEEEE. The CDR3 sequence is 17 residues long. After removal of 4 bases from V and 4 bases from J, the junction contained 10 bases not matched to a gene. The CDR3 sequence: CASSHGLAGGSEYEQYF. CDR3 coding DNA: TGTGCCAGCAGCCACGGACTAGCGGGAGGTTCGGAGTACGAGCAGTACTTC.

V gene TRBV5-6 combines with J gene TRBJ2-1; tentative D call: TRBD2 (6 bases). Trimming shortened V by 0 bases and J by 5 bases, and 6 bases separated the two germline ends. This CDR3 contains 13 residues. In germline, CDR1 is SGHDT, CDR2 YYEEEE. In DNA form, the CDR3 reads TGTGCCAGCAGCTTGGGCGGGGACAATGAGCAGTTCTTC. This translates into CASSLGGDNEQFF. Full variable domain (remainder filled in from reference TRBV5-6 and TRBJ2-1): DAGVTQSPTHLIKTRGQQVTLRCSPKSGHDTVSWYQQALGQGPQFIFQYYEEEERQRGNFPDRFSGHQFPNYSSELNVNALLLGDSALYLCASSLGGDNEQFFGPGTRLTVL.

This clone was observed once. V and J are TRBV5-1 and TRBJ2-3; weak D call: TRBD2 (6 bases). Trimming took 0 bases from V and 0 from J, leaving 8 bases between them. The CDR3 runs to 15 residues. Looked up from germline, CDR1 is SGHRS and CDR2 is YFSETQ. Here the CDR3 reads CASSLAEGSTDTQYF. CDR3 sequence (DNA): TGCGCCAGCAGCTTGGCGGAGGGGAGCACAGATACGCAGTATTTT.

The chain joins TRBV27 to TRBJ2-1, with a weak D call TRBD1 (6 bases). V lost 2 bases and J 7 bases, leaving 18 bases between the germline ends. The CDR3 runs 16 residues. Per germline, CDR1 MNHEY and CDR2 SMNVEV (reference sequence). In DNA form, the CDR3 reads TGTGCCAGCAGTTTAACGTCGTACAGGGTAAGAAATGAGCAGTTCTTC. Translated: CASSLTSYRVRNEQFF.

The V gene is TRBV9, the J gene TRBJ2-3; D is perhaps TRBD2 (5 bases). Trimming took off 3 bases at V and 4 bases at J, with 12 bases between the two ends. The CDR3 totals 14 residues. CDR1 and CDR2 from the germline V gene are SGDLS and YYNGEE. The CDR3 protein is CASSAELVADTQYF. The CDR3 nucleotides read TGTGCCAGCAGCGCCGAACTAGTTGCAGATACGCAGTATTTT.

The table lists this clone with a count of one. This CDR3 is CASSAHQGAGETQYF. Written as DNA, the CDR3 is TGTGCCAGCAGTGCACATCAGGGGGCGGGCGAGACCCAGTACTTC. V gene TRBV27 combines with J gene TRBJ2-5; 8 positions match TRBD1. This CDR3 has 15 residues. V lost 5 bases, J lost 5 bases, and 10 bases stayed unmatched. In germline, CDR1 is MNHEY, CDR2 SMNVEV (reference sequence).

The CDR3 sequence: CASSLAVAGSRNEQFF. The DNA of the CDR3 is TGCGCCAGCAGCTTGGCCGTGGCAGGGTCCCGTAATGAGCAGTTCTTC. The gene calls are TRBV5-1 and TRBJ2-1; tentatively, D is TRBD1 (5 bases). The length of the CDR3 is 16 residues. CDR1 SGHRS and CDR2 YFSETQ come from the germline V gene. V was trimmed by 0 bases and J by 7 bases, leaving 17 bases between them.

The chain couples TRBV11-2 to TRBJ2-3; 13 bases map to TRBD2. V was pared by 4 bases and J by 0 bases, with 4 bases of the junction left unmatched. The germline CDR1 and CDR2 sequences are SGHAT and FQNNGV. The CDR3 runs 17 residues. The CDR3, as DNA: TGTGCCAGCAGCTCCGGGACTAGCGGGACCAGCACAGATACGCAGTATTTT. Residues: CASSSGTSGTSTDTQYF.

The chain is built from TRBV5-1 and TRBJ2-1; a weak D match, TRBD2 (7 bases). This CDR3 comprises 17 residues. Germline CDR1 is SGHRS and CDR2 is YFSETQ. Between the trimmed V and J ends, which lost 1 base and 3 bases, there was a span of 17 bases. The CDR3 DNA reads TGCGCCAGCAGCTTGTACGGGGGGCCAAGGAACTACAATGAGCAGTTCTTC. It translates to CASSLYGGPRNYNEQFF.

The rearrangement uses TRBV29-1 and TRBJ2-1; D ambiguous. This CDR3 has 10 residues. Trimming removed 6 bases at V and 9 bases at J, with 9 bases between. Germline CDR1 is SQVTM and CDR2 is ANQGSEA. CDR3 amino acids: CSVAVSEQFF. The CDR3 coding sequence is TGCAGCGTCGCCGTGAGTGAGCAGTTCTTC.

For the CDR3, the DNA is TGTGCCAGCAGGCATGGGATGAACACTGAAGCTTTCTTT. It is translated as CASRHGMNTEAFF. This chain connects TRBV7-9 to TRBJ1-1, with no clear D. From germline, CDR1 is SEHNR and CDR2 FQNEAQ (reference sequence). The ends were cut back, 6 bases at V and 0 bases at J, with 8 bases in the middle. The length of the CDR3 is 13 residues.

V and J are TRBV6-5 and TRBJ2-1, with D perhaps matching TRBD1 or TRBD2 (5 bases each). V gave up 8 bases and J gave up 7 bases, with 18 bases separating them. Germline V gives CDR1 MNHEY, CDR2 SVGAGI. This CDR3 contains 14 residues. In DNA, the CDR3 is TGTGCCAGCGGGAACCAAGGGACCATAAATGAGCAGTTCTTC. Translation: CASGNQGTINEQFF.

The chain has TRBV2 and TRBJ2-1; D may be TRBD1 or TRBD2 (5 bases each). This CDR3 region has 14 residues. Germline V gene data show CDR1 as SNHLY and CDR2 as FYNNEI. V lost 7 bases to trimming and J lost 4 bases, with 14 bases between them. CDR3 sequence (DNA): TGTGCCAGCACGCCTACTTGGGGGTACAATGAGCAGTTCTTC. This translates into CASTPTWGYNEQFF.

CDR3 loop: CASSMEGTGYFINIQYF. The CDR3 region has the DNA TGTGCCAGTAGTATGGAGGGGACAGGTTATTTTATAAACATTCAGTACTTC. The chain is built from TRBV19 and TRBJ2-4; 8 positions match TRBD1. The germline gives CDR1 LNHDA, CDR2 SQIVND (reference sequence). The trim removed 3 bases at V and 6 bases at J, leaving 13 bases unmatched. The length of the CDR3 is 17 residues. Full variable domain (missing parts from reference TRBV19 and TRBJ2-4): DGGITQSPKYLFRKEGQNVTLSCEQNLNHDAMYWYRQDPGQGLRLIYYSQIVNDFQKGDIAEGYSVSREKKESFPLTVTSAQKNPTAFYLCASSMEGTGYFINIQYFGAGTRLSVL.

This clone was seen only once. Here the CDR3 reads CASTNRGDSGRETQYF. The CDR3 coding sequence is TGTGCCAGCACCAATCGGGGGGATAGCGGGAGAGAGACCCAGTACTTC. The J gene is TRBJ2-5, the V gene TRBV7-9; 9 bases match TRBD2. V gave up 7 bases and J gave up 4 bases; unmatched junction bases: 13. Germline V gives CDR1 SEHNR, CDR2 FQNEAQ (reference sequence). The CDR3 is made up of 16 amino acids. Supplemented by reference TRBV7-9 and TRBJ2-5, the full variable domain reads DTGVSQNPRHKITKRGQNVTFRCDPISEHNRLYWYRQTLGQGPEFLTYFQNEAQLEKSRLLSDRFSAERPKGSFSTLEIQRTEQGDSAMYLCASTNRGDSGRETQYFGPGTRLLVL.

The V gene is TRBV11-2, the J gene TRBJ2-7; D perhaps matches TRBD2 (6 bases). The CDR3 covers 13 residues. Trimming took off 5 bases at V and 5 bases at J, with 13 bases between the two ends. Per the germline V gene, CDR1 is SGHAT and CDR2 is FQNNGV. The CDR3 reads CASSRPGVHEQYF. The CDR3 DNA reads as TGTGCCAGCAGCCGTCCGGGGGTCCACGAGCAGTACTTC.

This sequence joins TRBV5-5 and TRBJ2-7; 7 positions match TRBD2. The CDR3 runs to 15 residues. The V and J ends lost 0 bases and 4 bases, in that order; junction bases with no gene match: 7. Germline values: CDR1 SGHKS, CDR2 YYEKEE (reference sequence). In DNA form, the CDR3 reads TGTGCCAGCAGCTTGGATTGGGACTATACTTACGAGCAGTACTTC. It yields the protein CASSLDWDYTYEQYF.

This clone was detected only a few times. This sequence joins TRBV6-5 and TRBJ2-1; D gene ambiguous. Germline V CDR1 and CDR2: MNHEY, SVGAGI. The CDR3 contains 16 residues. V was pared by 2 bases and J by 8 bases, with 19 bases between. CDR3 nucleotides: TGTGCCAGCAGTTACGCTGGACGGTCGGCGGTCGATGAGCAGTTCTTC. It is translated as CASSYAGRSAVDEQFF.

This chain uses TRBV11-2 with TRBJ1-2, with unresolved D. CDR3 size: 16 residues. CDR1 and CDR2 (germline): SGHAT, FQNNGV. V lost 4 bases and J 0 bases, leaving 15 bases between the germline ends. Here the CDR3 DNA reads TGTGCCAGCAGCTCCCCCCCTGGGCCCGCTAACTATGGCTACACCTTC. Protein sequence: CASSSPPGPANYGYTF.

The CDR3 sequence is CASSYFGEAFF. Written as DNA, the CDR3 is TGTGCCAGCAGTTACTTCGGTGAAGCTTTCTTT. J is TRBJ1-1 and V is TRBV6-5; D not resolved. Looked up from germline, CDR1 is MNHEY and CDR2 is SVGAGI. CDR3 length: 11 residues. Trimming stripped 1 base from V and 7 bases from J, with 4 bases between.

The chain carries TRBV6-1 and TRBJ1-2, with TRBD1 identical over 8 bases. The CDR3 contains 14 residues. Trimming removed 5 bases from V and 4 bases from J; junction bases left unmatched: 6. CDR1 and CDR2 from the germline V gene are MNHNS and SASEGT. In DNA form, the CDR3 reads TGTGCCAGCAGTTTGGGACAGGCAAGCTATGGCTACACCTTC. It codes for CASSLGQASYGYTF.

The rearrangement uses TRBV5-8 and TRBJ2-3, with TRBD2 identical over 7 bases. Trimming removed 3 bases from V and 6 bases from J; junction bases left unmatched: 13. CDR3 size: 16 residues. The germline V gene has CDR1 SGHTS and CDR2 YDEGEE. CDR3 in amino acids: CASSSPAGWGLDTQYF. The DNA for the CDR3 is TGTGCCAGCAGCTCCCCAGCGGGATGGGGTTTGGATACGCAGTATTTT.

The chain combines TRBV30 with TRBJ2-3; unclear D gene. The V and J ends lost 2 bases and 0 bases respectively, with 6 bases between them. The CDR3 contains 13 residues. In germline, CDR1 is GTSNPN, CDR2 SVGIG (reference sequence). CDR3 DNA sequence: TGTGCCTGGAGTAGGGAAAGCACAGATACGCAGTATTTT. Amino acid sequence: CAWSRESTDTQYF.

J is TRBJ1-1 and V is TRBV4-1; maybe TRBD1 (5 bases). The V gene lost 0 bases and the J gene lost 0 bases, with 17 bases spanning the gap. Germline V gene data show CDR1 as MGHRA and CDR2 as YSYEKL. The CDR3 contains 18 residues. The CDR3 reads CASSQEGGEGIMNTEAFF. The CDR3 DNA reads TGCGCCAGCAGCCAAGAGGGAGGGGAGGGCATCATGAACACTGAAGCTTTCTTT.

The rearrangement joins TRBV29-1 to TRBJ2-7, with 8 bases that match TRBD1. The ends lost 7 bases at V and 0 bases at J; junction bases unmatched: 5. From germline, CDR1 is SQVTM and CDR2 ANQGSEA. CDR3 length: 13 residues. CDR3 sequence: CSERTGLSYEQYF. The CDR3 region has the DNA TGCAGCGAAAGGACAGGGCTCTCCTACGAGCAGTACTTC.

This chain uses TRBV27 with TRBJ2-1; D may be TRBD2 (6 bases). Trimming removed 7 bases from V and 6 bases from J, with 10 bases in between. This CDR3 is built from 12 residues. In germline, CDR1 is MNHEY, CDR2 SMNVEV (reference sequence). The CDR3 is CASKEGGNEQFF. In DNA, the CDR3 is TGTGCCAGCAAGGAGGGCGGCAATGAGCAGTTCTTC.

The rearrangement uses TRBV5-1 and TRBJ1-2; no definite D call. Germline assignment: CDR1 SGHRS and CDR2 YFSETQ. The CDR3 consists of 15 residues. Deletions cut 0 bases from V and 7 bases from J, with 16 bases between. In nucleotides, the CDR3 is TGCGCCAGCAGCTTGGAAAGAGGTACAGTCTCTGGCTACACCTTC. Residues: CASSLERGTVSGYTF.